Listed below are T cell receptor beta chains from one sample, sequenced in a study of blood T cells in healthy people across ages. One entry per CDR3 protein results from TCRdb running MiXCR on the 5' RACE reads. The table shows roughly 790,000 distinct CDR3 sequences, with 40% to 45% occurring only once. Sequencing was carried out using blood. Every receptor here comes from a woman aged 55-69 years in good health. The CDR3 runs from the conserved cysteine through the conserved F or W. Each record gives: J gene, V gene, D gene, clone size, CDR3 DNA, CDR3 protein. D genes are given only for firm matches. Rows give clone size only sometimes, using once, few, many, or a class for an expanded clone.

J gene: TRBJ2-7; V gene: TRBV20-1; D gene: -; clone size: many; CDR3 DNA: TGCAGTGCTAGAGACCCACAGACGAGCTCCTACGAGCAGTACTTC; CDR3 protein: CSARDPQTSSYEQYF
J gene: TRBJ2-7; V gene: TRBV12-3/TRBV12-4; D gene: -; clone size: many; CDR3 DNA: TGTGCCAGCAGTCTCGGGGGCGCCGACTACGAGCAGTACTTC; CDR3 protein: CASSLGGADYEQYF
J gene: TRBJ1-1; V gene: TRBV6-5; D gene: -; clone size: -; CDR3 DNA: TGTGCCAGCAGTTACGCGGGGGCGAAGAACACTGAAGCTTTCTTT; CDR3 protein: CASSYAGAKNTEAFF
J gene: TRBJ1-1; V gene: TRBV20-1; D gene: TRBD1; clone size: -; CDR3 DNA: TGCAGTGCTACTAGTCCGGGGACAGGGGATACTGAAGCTTTCTTT; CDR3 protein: CSATSPGTGDTEAFF
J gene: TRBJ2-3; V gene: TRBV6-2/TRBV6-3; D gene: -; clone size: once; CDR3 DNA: TGTGCCAGCAGTAGGGACTCCCTAGGAGATACGCAGTATTTT; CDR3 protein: CASSRDSLGDTQYF
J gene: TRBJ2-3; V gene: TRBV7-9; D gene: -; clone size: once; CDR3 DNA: TGTGCCAGCACTTTGGCGCGGGGCGGCACAGATACGCAGTATTTT; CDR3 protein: CASTLARGGTDTQYF
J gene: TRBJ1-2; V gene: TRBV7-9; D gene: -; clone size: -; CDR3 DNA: TGTGCCAGCAGCTTACCAGGATCTAACTATGGCTACACCTTC; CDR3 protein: CASSLPGSNYGYTF
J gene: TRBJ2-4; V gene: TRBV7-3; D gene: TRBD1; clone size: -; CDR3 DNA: TGTGCCAGCAGCTTAGCAGGGGGCCTGGACATTCAGTACTTC; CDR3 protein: CASSLAGGLDIQYF
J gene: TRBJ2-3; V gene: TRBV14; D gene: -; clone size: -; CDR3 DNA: TGTGCCAGCAGCCAAATCCCCAATACGCAGTATTTT; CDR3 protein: CASSQIPNTQYF
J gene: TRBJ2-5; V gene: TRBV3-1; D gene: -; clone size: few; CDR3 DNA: TGTGCCAGCAGCCCATTGGGGCCGGAAGAGACCCAGTACTTC; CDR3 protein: CASSPLGPEETQYF
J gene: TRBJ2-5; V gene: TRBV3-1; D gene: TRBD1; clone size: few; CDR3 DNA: TGTGCCAGCAGCCTAACCGGGACAGGGGGTGGTGAGACCCAGTACTTC; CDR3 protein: CASSLTGTGGGETQYF
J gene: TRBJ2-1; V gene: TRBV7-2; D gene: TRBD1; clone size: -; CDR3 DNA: TGTGCCAGCAGCCAATTGGACAGGTTTGGGAATGAGCAGTTCTTC; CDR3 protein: CASSQLDRFGNEQFF
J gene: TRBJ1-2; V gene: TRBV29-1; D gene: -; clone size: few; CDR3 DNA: TGCAGCGTTTTCCTACAGGGAAATTATGGCTACACCTTC; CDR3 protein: CSVFLQGNYGYTF
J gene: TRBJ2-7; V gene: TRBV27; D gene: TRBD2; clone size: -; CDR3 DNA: TGTGCCAGCAGAGCCCGGAGTGGGACTAGCAGCGAGCAGTACTTC; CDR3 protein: CASRARSGTSSEQYF
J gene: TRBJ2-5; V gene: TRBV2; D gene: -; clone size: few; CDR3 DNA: TGTGCCAGCAGGCTCCCCGGGAATCAAGAGACCCAGTACTTC; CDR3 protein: CASRLPGNQETQYF
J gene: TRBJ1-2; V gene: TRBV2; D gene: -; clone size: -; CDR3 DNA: TGTGCCAGCAGTGAAGACAGACTGCGGTATGGCTACACCTTC; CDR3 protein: CASSEDRLRYGYTF